This TCR beta chain was retrieved from a study of blood T cells in healthy people across ages. Overall study results and limits: Diversity estimated from one million T cells was considered an underestimate. Any changes in expanded clonotypes were possibly confounded, as donor CMV status remained unknown.

Worth noting for this clonotype: The target antigen is unknown.

The germline V gene has CDR1 SQVTM and CDR2 ANQGSEA. The CDR3 extends over 11 amino acids. Trimming stripped 2 bases from V and 2 bases from J, with 4 bases between. A second PCR, run for about 7 to 12 cycles, used a sample-barcoded 5' primer plus a J-beta primer mix. Each TCR beta cDNA got a 12-nucleotide random molecular identifier. In TCRdb, the 5' RACE reads were re-called with MiXCR into one record per CDR3 protein. There are some 370,000 distinct CDR3 sequences in the sample; approximately 47% occur only once, and 51% lies in the top ten. The chain couples TRBV29-1 to TRBJ2-7, with no clear D. This sequence was found in a man aged 55 to 70 in good health. The specimen was blood. CDR3 bases: TGCAGCGTTGAAAGCACCTACGAGCAGTACTTC. Encoded protein: CSVESTYEQYF.